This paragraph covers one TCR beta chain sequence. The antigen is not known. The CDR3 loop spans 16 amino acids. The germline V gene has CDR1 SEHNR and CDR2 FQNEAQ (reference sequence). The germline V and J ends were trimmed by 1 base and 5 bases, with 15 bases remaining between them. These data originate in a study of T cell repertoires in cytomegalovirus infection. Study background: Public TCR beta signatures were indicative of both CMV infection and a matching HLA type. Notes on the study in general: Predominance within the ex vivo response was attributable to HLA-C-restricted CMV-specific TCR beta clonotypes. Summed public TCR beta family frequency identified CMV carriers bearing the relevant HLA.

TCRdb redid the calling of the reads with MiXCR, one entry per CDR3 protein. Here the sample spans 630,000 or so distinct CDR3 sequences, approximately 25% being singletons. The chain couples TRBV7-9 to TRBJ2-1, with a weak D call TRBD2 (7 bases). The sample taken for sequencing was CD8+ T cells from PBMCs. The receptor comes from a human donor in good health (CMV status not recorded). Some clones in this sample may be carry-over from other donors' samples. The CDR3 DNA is TGTGCCAGCAGCTTAGGAACGGGGGGCGCCCACAATGAGCAGTTCTTC. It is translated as CASSLGTGGAHNEQFF.